This T cell receptor beta chain was recorded in a study of CD8 T cells in Susac syndrome. An input of roughly 0.5 to 1 ug of RNA was subjected to reverse transcription using random hexamers. Using its own MiXCR run on the immunoSEQ multiplex PCR reads, TCRdb lists one record per CDR3 protein. The top ten hold under 0.15% of the sample, which has over 350,000 distinct CDR3 sequences, around 85% seen once. Trimming removed 5 bases from V and 7 bases from J, with 11 bases in between. There are 13 residues in the CDR3. Per the germline V gene, CDR1 is PRHDT and CDR2 is FYEKMQ (reference sequence). The sample taken for sequencing was CD8+ T cells from PBMCs. The chain has TRBV13 and TRBJ2-2; D gene uncertain. The clonotype was recovered from a human donor with multiple sclerosis. The CDR3 DNA sequence: TGTGCCAGCAGCACAAGTAATGGCGGGGAGCTGTTTTTT. Its protein is CASSTSNGGELFF.